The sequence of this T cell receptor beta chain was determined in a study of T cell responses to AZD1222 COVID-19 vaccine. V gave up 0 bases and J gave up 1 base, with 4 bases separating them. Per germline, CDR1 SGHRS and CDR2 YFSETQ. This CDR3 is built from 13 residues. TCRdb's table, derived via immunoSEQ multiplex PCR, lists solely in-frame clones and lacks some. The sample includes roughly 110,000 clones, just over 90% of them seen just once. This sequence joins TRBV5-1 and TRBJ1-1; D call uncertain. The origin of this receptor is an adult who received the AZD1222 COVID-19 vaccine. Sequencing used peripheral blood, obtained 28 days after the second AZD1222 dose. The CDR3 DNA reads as TGCGCCAGCAGCTTGGAGGGGAACACTGAAGCTTTCTTT. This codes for CASSLEGNTEAFF.